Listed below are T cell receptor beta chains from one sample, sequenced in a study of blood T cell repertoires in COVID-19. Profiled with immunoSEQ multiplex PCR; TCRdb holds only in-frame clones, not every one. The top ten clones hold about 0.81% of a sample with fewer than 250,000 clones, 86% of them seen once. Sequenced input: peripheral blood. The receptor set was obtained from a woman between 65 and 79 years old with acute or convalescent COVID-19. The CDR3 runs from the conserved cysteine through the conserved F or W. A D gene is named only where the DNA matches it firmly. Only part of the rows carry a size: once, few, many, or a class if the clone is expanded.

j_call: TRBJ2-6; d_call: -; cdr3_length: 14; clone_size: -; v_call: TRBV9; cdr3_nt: TGTGCCAGCACTCTAAGCTCTGGGGCCAACGTCCTGACTTTC; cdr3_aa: CASTLSSGANVLTF
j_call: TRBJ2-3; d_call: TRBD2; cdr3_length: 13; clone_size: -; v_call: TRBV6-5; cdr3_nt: TGTGCCAGCAGGAGACTAGCCACAGATACGCAGTATTTT; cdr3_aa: CASRRLATDTQYF
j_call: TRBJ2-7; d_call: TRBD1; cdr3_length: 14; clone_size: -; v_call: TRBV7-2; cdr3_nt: TGTGCCAGCAGCTTCCCAAGGATAGGGGGCCAGCAGTACTTC; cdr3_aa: CASSFPRIGGQQYF
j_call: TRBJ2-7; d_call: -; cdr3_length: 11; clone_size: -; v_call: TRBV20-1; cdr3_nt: TGCAGTATTCGACTCGACTACGAGCAGTACTTC; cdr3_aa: CSIRLDYEQYF
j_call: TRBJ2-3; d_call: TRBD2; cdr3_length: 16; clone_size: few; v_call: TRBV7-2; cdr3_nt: TGTGCCAGCAGCCCGAGACTAGCGAAGAACACAGATACGCAGTATTTT; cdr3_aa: CASSPRLAKNTDTQYF
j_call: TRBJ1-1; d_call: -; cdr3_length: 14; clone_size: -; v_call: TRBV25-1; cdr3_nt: TGTGCCAGCAGTGAATTTGGGGCACCCCGTCGAGCTTTCTTT; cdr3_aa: CASSEFGAPRRAFF
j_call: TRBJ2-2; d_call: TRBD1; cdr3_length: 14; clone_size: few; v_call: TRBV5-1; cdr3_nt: TGCGCCAGCAGGGGACAGGGAGACACCGGGGAGCTGTTTTTT; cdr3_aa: CASRGQGDTGELFF
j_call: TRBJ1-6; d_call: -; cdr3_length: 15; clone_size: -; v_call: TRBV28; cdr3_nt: TGTGCCAGCAGTACCCCAGGGGTCGGTGATTCACCCCTCCACTTT; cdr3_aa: CASSTPGVGDSPLHF
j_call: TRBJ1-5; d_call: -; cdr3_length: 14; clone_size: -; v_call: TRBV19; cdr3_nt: TGTGCCAGTAGTCTGTTAAATAGCAATCAGCCCCAGCATTTT; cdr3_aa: CASSLLNSNQPQHF
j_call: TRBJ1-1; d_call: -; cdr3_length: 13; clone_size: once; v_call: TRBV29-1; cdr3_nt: TGCAGCGCCATAGAACAGAGCAACACTGAAGCTTTCTTT; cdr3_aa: CSAIEQSNTEAFF
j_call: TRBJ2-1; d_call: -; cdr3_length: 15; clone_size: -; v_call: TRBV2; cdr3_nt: TGTGCCAGCTCCATGGGACTCTCCTCCTACAATGAGCAGTTCTTC; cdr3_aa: CASSMGLSSYNEQFF
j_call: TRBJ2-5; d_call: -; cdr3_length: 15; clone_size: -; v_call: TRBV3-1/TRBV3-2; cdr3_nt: TGTGCCAGCAGCCAACAACAGGAGAACCAAGAGACCCAGTACTTC; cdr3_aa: CASSQQQENQETQYF
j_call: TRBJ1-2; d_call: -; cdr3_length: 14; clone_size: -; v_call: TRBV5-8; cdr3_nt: TGTGCCAGCAGCCAGGGGCCAGTGATCTATGGCTACACCTTC; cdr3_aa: CASSQGPVIYGYTF
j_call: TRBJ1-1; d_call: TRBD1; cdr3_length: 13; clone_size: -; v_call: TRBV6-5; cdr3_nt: TGTGCCAGCAGTTACAGGGACAGACCTGAAGCTTTCTTT; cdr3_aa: CASSYRDRPEAFF
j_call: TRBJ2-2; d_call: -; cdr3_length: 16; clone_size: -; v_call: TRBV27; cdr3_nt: TGTGCCAGCAGTTTAAAGACCGGGTCCCAAACCGGGGAGCTGTTTTTT; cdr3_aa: CASSLKTGSQTGELFF
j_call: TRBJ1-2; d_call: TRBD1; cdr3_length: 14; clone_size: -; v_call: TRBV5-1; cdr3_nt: TGCGCCAGCAGCTGGACAGGGGGCAACTATGGCTACACCTTC; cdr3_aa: CASSWTGGNYGYTF
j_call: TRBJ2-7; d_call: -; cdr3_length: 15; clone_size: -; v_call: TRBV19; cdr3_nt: TGTGCCAGTAGGCCTGGGGGGAGTATGTTCTACGAGCAGTACTTC; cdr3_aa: CASRPGGSMFYEQYF
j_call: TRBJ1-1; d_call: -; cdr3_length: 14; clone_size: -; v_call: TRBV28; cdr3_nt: TGTGCCAGCAGTTTCGGGGGTTTGAACACTGAAGCTTTCTTT; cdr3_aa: CASSFGGLNTEAFF
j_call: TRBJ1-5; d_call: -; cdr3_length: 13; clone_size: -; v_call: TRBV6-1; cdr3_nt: TGTGCCAGCAGTGAAGGTACAAATCAGCCCCAGCATTTT; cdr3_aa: CASSEGTNQPQHF
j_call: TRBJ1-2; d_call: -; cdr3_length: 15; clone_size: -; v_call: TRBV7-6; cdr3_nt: TGTGCCAGCAGCTTAGCTGCGGGGGGCCTCTATGGCTACACCTTC; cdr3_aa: CASSLAAGGLYGYTF
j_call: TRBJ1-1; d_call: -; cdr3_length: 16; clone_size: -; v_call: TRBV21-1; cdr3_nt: TGTGCCAGCAGCAAAGCCCCGCCGGGACAGGGGGCGCCAGCTTTCTTT; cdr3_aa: CASSKAPPGQGAPAFF
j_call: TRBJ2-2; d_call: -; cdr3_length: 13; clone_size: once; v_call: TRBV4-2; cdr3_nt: TGTGCCAGCAGCCCAGTTATCACCGGGGAGCTGTTTTTT; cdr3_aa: CASSPVITGELFF
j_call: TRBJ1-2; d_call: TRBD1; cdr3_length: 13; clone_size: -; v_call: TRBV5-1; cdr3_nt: TGCGCCAGCAGCAAACAGGGGAATTATGGCTACACCTTC; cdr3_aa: CASSKQGNYGYTF
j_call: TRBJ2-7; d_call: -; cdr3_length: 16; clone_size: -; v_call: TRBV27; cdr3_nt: TGTGCCAGTAGCTACGAGGGGGGGACATTGACCTACGAGCAGTACTTC; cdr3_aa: CASSYEGGTLTYEQYF
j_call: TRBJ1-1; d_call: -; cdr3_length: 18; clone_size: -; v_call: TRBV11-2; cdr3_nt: TGTGCCAGCAGCGCGATTAGCCCGACACAGGGACCCCACACTGAAGCTTTCTTT; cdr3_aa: CASSAISPTQGPHTEAFF
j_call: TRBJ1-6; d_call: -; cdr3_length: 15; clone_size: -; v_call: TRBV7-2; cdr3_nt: TGTGCCAGCAGCTTAGTAAAGATAGGAGGTTCACCCCTCCACTTT; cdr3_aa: CASSLVKIGGSPLHF
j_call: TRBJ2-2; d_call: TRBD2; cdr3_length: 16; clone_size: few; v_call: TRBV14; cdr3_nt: TGTGCCAGCAGCCAAAGCGGGGCTCATAGCACCGGGGAGCTGTTTTTT; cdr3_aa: CASSQSGAHSTGELFF
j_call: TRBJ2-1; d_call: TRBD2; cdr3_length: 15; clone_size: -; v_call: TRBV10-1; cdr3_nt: TGCGCCAGCAGCCCCGGGACTAGCGGGGACCATGAGCAGTTCTTC; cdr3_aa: CASSPGTSGDHEQFF
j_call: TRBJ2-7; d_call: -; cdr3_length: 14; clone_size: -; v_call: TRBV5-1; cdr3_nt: TGCGCCAGCAGCTTGGAAGGGGGTACGTACGAGCAGTACTTC; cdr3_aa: CASSLEGGTYEQYF
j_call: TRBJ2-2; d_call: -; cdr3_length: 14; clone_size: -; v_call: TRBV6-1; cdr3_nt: TGTGCCAGCAGTTTCGGGACACACACCGGGGAGCTGTTTTTT; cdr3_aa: CASSFGTHTGELFF
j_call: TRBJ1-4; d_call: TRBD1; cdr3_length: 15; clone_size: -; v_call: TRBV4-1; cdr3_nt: TGCGCCAGCAGCCAATTCCCGACAGGGAAAGAAAAACTGTTTTTT; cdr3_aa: CASSQFPTGKEKLFF
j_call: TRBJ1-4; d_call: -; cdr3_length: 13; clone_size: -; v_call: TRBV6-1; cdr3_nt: TGTGCCAGCAGTGAACCAGGAAAGGAAAAACTGTTTTTT; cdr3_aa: CASSEPGKEKLFF
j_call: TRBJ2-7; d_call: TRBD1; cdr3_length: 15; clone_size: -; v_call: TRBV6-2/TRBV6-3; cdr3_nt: TGTGCCAGCAGTTACCGGGGACAGGGAACAAGCGAGCAGTACTTC; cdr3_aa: CASSYRGQGTSEQYF